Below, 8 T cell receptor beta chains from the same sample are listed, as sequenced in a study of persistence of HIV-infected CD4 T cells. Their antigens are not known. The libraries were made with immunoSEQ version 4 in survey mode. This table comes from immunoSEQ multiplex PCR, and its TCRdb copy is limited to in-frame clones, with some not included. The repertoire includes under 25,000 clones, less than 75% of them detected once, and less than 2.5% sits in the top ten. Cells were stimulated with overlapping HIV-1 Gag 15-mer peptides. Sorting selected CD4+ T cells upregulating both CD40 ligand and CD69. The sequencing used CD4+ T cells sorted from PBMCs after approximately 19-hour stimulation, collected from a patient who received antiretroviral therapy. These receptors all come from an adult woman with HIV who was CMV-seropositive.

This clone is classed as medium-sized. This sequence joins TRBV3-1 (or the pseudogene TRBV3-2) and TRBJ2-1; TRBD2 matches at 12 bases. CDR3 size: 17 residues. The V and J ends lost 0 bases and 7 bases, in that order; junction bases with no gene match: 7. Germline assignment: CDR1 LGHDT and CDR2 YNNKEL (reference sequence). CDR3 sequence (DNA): TGTGCCAGCAGCCAAGAACTCCTAGCGGGGGGGCCAAATGAGCAGTTCTTC. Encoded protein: CASSQELLAGGPNEQFF.

The CDR3, as DNA: TGTGCCAGCACCTTAATTCAAACCGGGGAGCTGTTTTTT. Encoded protein: CASTLIQTGELFF. The chain is built from TRBV12-3 or TRBV12-4 and TRBJ2-2, with D unresolved. V dropped 7 bases and J dropped 5 bases, with 11 bases sitting between them. The CDR3 spans 13 residues.

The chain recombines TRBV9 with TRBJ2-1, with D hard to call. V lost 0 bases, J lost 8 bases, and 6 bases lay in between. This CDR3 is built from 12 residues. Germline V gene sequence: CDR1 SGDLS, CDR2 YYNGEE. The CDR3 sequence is CASSVVAHEQFF. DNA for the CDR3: TGTGCCAGCAGCGTAGTTGCGCATGAGCAGTTCTTC.

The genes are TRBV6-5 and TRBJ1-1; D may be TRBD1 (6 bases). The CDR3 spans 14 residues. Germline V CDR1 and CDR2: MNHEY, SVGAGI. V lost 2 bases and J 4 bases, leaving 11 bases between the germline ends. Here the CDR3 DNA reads TGTGCCAGCAGTTACAACAGGGAGAGCACTGAAGCTTTCTTT. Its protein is CASSYNRESTEAFF.

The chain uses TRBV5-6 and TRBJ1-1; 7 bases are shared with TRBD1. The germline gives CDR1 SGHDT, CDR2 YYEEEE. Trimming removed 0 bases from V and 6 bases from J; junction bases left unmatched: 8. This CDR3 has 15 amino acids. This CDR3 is CASSLVDRERSEAFF. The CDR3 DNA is TGTGCCAGCAGCTTGGTAGACAGGGAAAGATCTGAAGCTTTCTTT. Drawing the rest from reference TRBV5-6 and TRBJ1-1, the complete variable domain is DAGVTQSPTHLIKTRGQQVTLRCSPKSGHDTVSWYQQALGQGPQFIFQYYEEEERQRGNFPDRFSGHQFPNYSSELNVNALLLGDSALYLCASSLVDRERSEAFFGQGTRLTVV.

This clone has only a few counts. The CDR3 nucleotides read TGTGCCAGTACGCTCACGGGACAGGGGAATTCACCCCTCCACTTT. Its translation is CASTLTGQGNSPLHF. V usage is TRBV19 and J usage is TRBJ1-6; 10 bases are a match to TRBD1. Germline assignment: CDR1 LNHDA and CDR2 SQIVND (reference sequence). There are 15 residues in the CDR3. V was clipped by 7 bases and J by 7 bases; unmatched bases: 7.

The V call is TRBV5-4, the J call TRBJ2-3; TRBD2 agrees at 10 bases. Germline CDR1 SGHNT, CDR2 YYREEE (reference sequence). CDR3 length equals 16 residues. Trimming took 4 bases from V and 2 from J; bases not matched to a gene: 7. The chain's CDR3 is CASSPSGGANTDTQYF. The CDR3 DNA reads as TGTGCCAGCAGCCCTAGCGGGGGAGCTAACACAGATACGCAGTATTTT.

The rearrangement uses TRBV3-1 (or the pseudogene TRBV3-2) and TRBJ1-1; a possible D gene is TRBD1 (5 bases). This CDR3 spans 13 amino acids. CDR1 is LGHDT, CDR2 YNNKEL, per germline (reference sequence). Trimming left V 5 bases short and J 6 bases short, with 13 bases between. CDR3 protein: CASSTQVKAEAFF. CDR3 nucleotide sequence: TGTGCCAGCAGCACACAGGTTAAAGCTGAAGCTTTCTTT.